The rows below give T cell receptor beta chains drawn from one sample of a study of shared clonotypes between healthy human individuals. Produced via immunoSEQ multiplex PCR; TCRdb's table is partial and in-frame only. The sample records some 2.1 million clones, 95% being singletons. Sequenced: naive CD4+ T cells sorted from blood. The receptors stem from a man younger than 30 in good health. Both conserved end residues are part of each CDR3. Each record gives: CDR3 protein, J gene, V gene, D gene. D genes are given only for firm matches.

cdr3_aa: CASSPTAGAPSSTDTQYF; j_call: TRBJ2-3; v_call: TRBV4-1; d_call: .
cdr3_aa: CASRGTEYQPQHF; j_call: TRBJ1-5; v_call: TRBV6-5; d_call: TRBD1
cdr3_aa: CASSPGLGNIQYF; j_call: TRBJ2-4; v_call: TRBV18; d_call: .
cdr3_aa: CASGLSLGELFF; j_call: TRBJ2-2; v_call: TRBV12-5; d_call: .
cdr3_aa: CASSPRGNYGYTF; j_call: TRBJ1-2; v_call: TRBV7-2; d_call: TRBD1
cdr3_aa: CASSPAGQGYGYTF; j_call: TRBJ1-2; v_call: TRBV5-1; d_call: TRBD1
cdr3_aa: CASSLGGQEGGELFF; j_call: TRBJ2-2; v_call: TRBV5-4; d_call: TRBD1
cdr3_aa: CASSEGRTYGYTF; j_call: TRBJ1-2; v_call: TRBV6-1; d_call: .
cdr3_aa: CASTHKAGGTTNYGYTF; j_call: TRBJ1-2; v_call: TRBV10-1; d_call: .
cdr3_aa: CASTKSESDTQYF; j_call: TRBJ2-3; v_call: TRBV27; d_call: .
cdr3_aa: CASSRQGGQNYGYTF; j_call: TRBJ1-2; v_call: TRBV7-9; d_call: TRBD1
cdr3_aa: CASRANQPQHF; j_call: TRBJ1-5; v_call: TRBV6-6; d_call: .
cdr3_aa: CASSQDPAFFGDEQFF; j_call: TRBJ2-1; v_call: TRBV4-1; d_call: .
cdr3_aa: CASRTDRGLYGYTF; j_call: TRBJ1-2; v_call: TRBV5-4; d_call: TRBD1
cdr3_aa: CAWMHGSKNIQYF; j_call: TRBJ2-4; v_call: TRBV30; d_call: .
cdr3_aa: CASLLGKGQGAYEQYF; j_call: TRBJ2-7; v_call: TRBV7-9; d_call: TRBD1
cdr3_aa: CASIPSGLNTEAFF; j_call: TRBJ1-1; v_call: TRBV28; d_call: .
cdr3_aa: CASSSIASTDTQYF; j_call: TRBJ2-3; v_call: TRBV18; d_call: .
cdr3_aa: CASSLLTGGSNTEAFF; j_call: TRBJ1-1; v_call: TRBV5-6; d_call: TRBD1
cdr3_aa: CASSWGRAASTDTQYF; j_call: TRBJ2-3; v_call: TRBV27; d_call: .